Sequencing of this T cell receptor beta chain was carried out in a study of T cells in Graves' hyperthyroidism and ophthalmopathy. Germline V gene sequence: CDR1 DFQATT, CDR2 SNEGSKA (reference sequence). V was shortened by 0 bases and J by 1 base, with 10 bases between the two germline ends. The CDR3 is 14 residues long. Amplified TCR beta CDR3 regions derived from RNA transcripts. An initial round of RT-PCR targeting the TCR CDR3 relied on the HTBI primer set. Using its own MiXCR run on the multiplex PCR reads, TCRdb lists one record per CDR3 protein. Of some 720,000 distinct CDR3 sequences listed, less than 20% are singletons. Whole-study findings and limits: Most expanded thyroid clonotypes above 0.001 also appeared in blood.

This clonotype was picked up many times. The antigen is not known. V and J are TRBV20-1 and TRBJ2-7; either TRBD1 or TRBD2 may supply D (5 bases each). The clonotype comes from a man younger than 35 with Graves' hyperthyroidism. The specimen sequenced was blood. The DNA for the CDR3 is TGCAGTGCTAGAGAGTCCAGGGAGTCCTACGAGCAGTACTTC. Protein: CSARESRESYEQYF.